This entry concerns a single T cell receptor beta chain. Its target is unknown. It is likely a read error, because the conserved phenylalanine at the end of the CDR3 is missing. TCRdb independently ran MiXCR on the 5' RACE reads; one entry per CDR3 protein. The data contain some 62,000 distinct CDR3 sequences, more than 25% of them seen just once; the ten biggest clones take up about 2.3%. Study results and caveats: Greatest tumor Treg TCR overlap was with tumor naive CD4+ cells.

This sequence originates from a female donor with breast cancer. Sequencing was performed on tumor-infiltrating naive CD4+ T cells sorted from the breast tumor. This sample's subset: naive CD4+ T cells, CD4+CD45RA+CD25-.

The CDR3 nucleotides read TGTGCCAGCAGTGAAGCGCAACTGCTTAACACAGATACGCAGTATTGT. It encodes CASSEAQLLNTDTQYC. V gene TRBV6-1 combines with J gene TRBJ2-3; D gene unclear. The CDR3 totals 16 residues. Trimming cost V 0 bases and J 2 bases, with 12 bases left between them. In germline, CDR1 is MNHNS, CDR2 SASEGT.